This T cell receptor beta chain came from a study of blood T cell repertoires in COVID-19. About the research overall: Spain, Italy and the United States supplied samples that represented acute and convalescent COVID-19. PBMCs, B-cell-depleted T cells, or T cells provided the cDNA or gDNA that made up the material.

One Seattle source followed patients from active infection through their disease course. Using immunoSEQ multiplex PCR, the repertoire was profiled, and TCRdb retains in-frame clones only, with some absent. Among 150,000 to 200,000 clones listed, 70% to 90% were seen once. Per the germline V gene, CDR1 is SGHTA and CDR2 is FQGNSA. The CDR3 contains 13 residues. Trimming cost V 3 bases and J 6 bases, with 11 bases left between them. Material: peripheral blood. This clonotype was sampled from a woman over 75 with COVID-19, enrolled during active disease. The chain employs TRBV7-2 and TRBJ1-2; TRBD1 might be the D (5 bases). The CDR3 region is CASSFNRGDGYTF. CDR3 DNA: TGTGCCAGCAGCTTTAATAGGGGCGATGGCTACACCTTC.